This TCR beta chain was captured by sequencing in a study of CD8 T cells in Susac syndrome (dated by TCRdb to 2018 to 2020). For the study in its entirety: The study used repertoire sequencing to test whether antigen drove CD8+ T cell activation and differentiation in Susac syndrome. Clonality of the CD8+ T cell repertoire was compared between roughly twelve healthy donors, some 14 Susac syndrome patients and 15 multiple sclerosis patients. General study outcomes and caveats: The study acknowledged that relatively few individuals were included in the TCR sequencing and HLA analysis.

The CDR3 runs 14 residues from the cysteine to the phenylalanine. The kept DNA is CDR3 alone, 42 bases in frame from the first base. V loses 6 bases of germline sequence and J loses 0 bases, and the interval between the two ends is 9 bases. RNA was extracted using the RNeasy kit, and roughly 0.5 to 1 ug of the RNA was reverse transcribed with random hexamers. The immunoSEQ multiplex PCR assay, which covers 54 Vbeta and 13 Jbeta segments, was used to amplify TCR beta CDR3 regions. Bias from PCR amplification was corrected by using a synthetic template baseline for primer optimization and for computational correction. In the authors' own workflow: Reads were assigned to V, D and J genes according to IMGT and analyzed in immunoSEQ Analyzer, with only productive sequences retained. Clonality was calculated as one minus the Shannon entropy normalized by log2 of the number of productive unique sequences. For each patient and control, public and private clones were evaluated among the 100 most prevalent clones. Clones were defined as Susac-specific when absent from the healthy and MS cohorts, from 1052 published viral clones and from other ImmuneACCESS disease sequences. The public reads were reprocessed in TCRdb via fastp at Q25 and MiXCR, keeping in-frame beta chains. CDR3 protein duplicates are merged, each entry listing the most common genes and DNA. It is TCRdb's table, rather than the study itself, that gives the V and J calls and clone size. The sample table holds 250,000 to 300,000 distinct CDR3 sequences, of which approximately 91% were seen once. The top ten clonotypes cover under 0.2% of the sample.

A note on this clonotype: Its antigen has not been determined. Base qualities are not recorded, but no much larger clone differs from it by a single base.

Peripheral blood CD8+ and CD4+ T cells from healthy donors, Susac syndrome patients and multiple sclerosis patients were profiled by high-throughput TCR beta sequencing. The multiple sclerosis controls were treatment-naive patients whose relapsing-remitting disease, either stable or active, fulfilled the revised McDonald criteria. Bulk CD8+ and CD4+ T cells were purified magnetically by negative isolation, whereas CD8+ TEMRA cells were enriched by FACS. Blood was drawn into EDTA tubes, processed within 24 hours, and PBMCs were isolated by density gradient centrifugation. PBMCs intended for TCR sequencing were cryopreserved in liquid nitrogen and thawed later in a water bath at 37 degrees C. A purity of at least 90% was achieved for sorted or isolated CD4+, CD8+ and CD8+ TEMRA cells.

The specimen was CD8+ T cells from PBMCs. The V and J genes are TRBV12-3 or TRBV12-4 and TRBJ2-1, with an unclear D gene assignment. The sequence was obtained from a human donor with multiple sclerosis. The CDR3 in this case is CASSDLSSYNEQFF. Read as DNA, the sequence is TGTGCCAGCAGCGATTTGAGCTCCTACAATGAGCAGTTCTTC.